The clone carrying this TCR beta chain was seen at least ten times. Arm-PCR of CDR3 regions and iRepertoire HTBI primers were used to build TCR beta libraries. TCRdb ran MiXCR on the multiplex PCR reads and lists one entry per CDR3 protein. The table has a few hundred thousand distinct CDR3 sequences, roughly 12% seen once. Time point denoted: newly diagnosed GD, antithyroid drugs for less than 3 months. Making the TCR library involved RNA that had been extracted from PBMCs. This sample is drawn from a study of regulatory T cells in long-lasting Graves disease. CDR3 length equals 15 residues. Per germline, CDR1 DFQATT and CDR2 SNEGSKA (reference sequence). Trimming at V came to 3 bases and at J to 0 bases, leaving 6 bases not matched to a gene. This sample also belongs to another study, concerning T cells in Graves' hyperthyroidism and ophthalmopathy.

The input for sequencing was peripheral blood mononuclear cells (PBMCs), taken at new diagnosis, from a patient treated with antithyroid drugs. This sequence was found in a woman aged 18-35 years with Graves disease. The genes are TRBV20-1 and TRBJ2-7; TRBD2 agrees at 9 bases. The CDR3 protein is CSARALSGSSYEQYF. The DNA for the CDR3 is TGCAGTGCTAGGGCCCTTAGCGGGAGCTCCTACGAGCAGTACTTC.